The 26 T cell receptor beta chains given below trace back to one sample, sequenced in a study of blood T cell repertoires in COVID-19. Profiled with immunoSEQ multiplex PCR; TCRdb holds only in-frame clones, not every one. The sample has about 200,000 clones, roughly 90% seen once. The material sequenced was PBMCs or T cells enriched from blood (not recorded which). These receptors all stem from a woman younger than 35 who had recovered from COVID-19.

This clone was counted a single time. The V call is TRBV9, the J call TRBJ2-7, with 10 bases that match TRBD1. The CDR3 has 15 amino acids. J lost 5 bases, V lost 0 bases, and 5 bases had no gene match. Germline lookup yields CDR1 SGDLS and CDR2 YYNGEE. The CDR3 nucleotides read TGTGCCAGCAGCGTAGACGGACAGGGGGTGGACGAGCAGTACTTC. This translates into CASSVDGQGVDEQYF.

The chain combines TRBV12-3 or TRBV12-4 with TRBJ2-7; a possible D gene is TRBD1 (6 bases). Trimming left V 3 bases short and J 2 bases short, with 8 bases between. The CDR3 sequence is 13 residues long. The CDR3 DNA follows: TGTGCCAGCAGTTTCCAGGGGCCCTACGAGCAGTACTTC. This gives the protein CASSFQGPYEQYF.

V gene TRBV12-3 or TRBV12-4 combines with J gene TRBJ1-2; D is possibly TRBD1 (5 bases). The V gene lost 3 bases and the J gene lost 7 bases, with 12 bases spanning the gap. CDR3 size: 13 residues. CDR3 DNA sequence: TGTGCCAGCAGTTTCGTAGGGGCTCGTGGCTACACCTTC. Protein: CASSFVGARGYTF.

This chain uses TRBV5-6 with TRBJ2-7; D possibly corresponds to TRBD2 (5 bases). Per germline, CDR1 SGHDT and CDR2 YYEEEE. The CDR3 has 14 residues. Between the trimmed V and J ends, which lost 4 bases and 4 bases, there was a span of 15 bases. CDR3 sequence reads: CASSPSGNAYEQYF. In DNA, the CDR3 is TGTGCCAGCAGCCCTTCCGGGAATGCTTACGAGCAGTACTTC. Drawing the rest from reference TRBV5-6 and TRBJ2-7, the complete variable domain is DAGVTQSPTHLIKTRGQQVTLRCSPKSGHDTVSWYQQALGQGPQFIFQYYEEEERQRGNFPDRFSGHQFPNYSSELNVNALLLGDSALYLCASSPSGNAYEQYFGPGTRLTVT.

J is TRBJ2-5 and V is TRBV4-1, with TRBD2 matching 7 bases. J lost 4 bases, V lost 2 bases, and 13 bases had no gene match. This CDR3 spans 17 amino acids. Germline V gene sequence: CDR1 MGHRA, CDR2 YSYEKL. The CDR3 here is CASSQMPPGGEGETQYF. In DNA form, the CDR3 reads TGCGCCAGCAGCCAAATGCCCCCAGGTGGGGAGGGAGAGACCCAGTACTTC.

The CDR3 protein is CASGESKDEQFF. CDR3 in DNA: TGTGCCAGCGGGGAGTCAAAGGATGAGCAGTTCTTC. The chain links TRBV9 to TRBJ2-1, with D possibly being TRBD2 (5 bases). From germline, CDR1 is SGDLS and CDR2 YYNGEE. CDR3 length: 12 amino acids. V lost 7 bases and J lost 8, with 13 bases in between.

The chain links TRBV2 to TRBJ1-5, with TRBD1 matching over 9 bases. Germline CDR1 SNHLY, CDR2 FYNNEI. Trimming took 11 bases from V and 4 from J; bases not matched to a gene: 9. This CDR3 region has 14 residues. The DNA of the CDR3 is TGTGCCGGGAGAGGGACAGGGCGAAATCAGCCCCAGCATTTT. It translates to CAGRGTGRNQPQHF.

The chain carries TRBV9 and TRBJ2-3; TRBD2 matches at 8 bases. The V segment lost 2 bases and the J segment 3 bases; nucleotides outside the gene matches: 5. The germline V gene has CDR1 SGDLS and CDR2 YYNGEE. This CDR3 is 15 amino acids long. The CDR3 nucleotides read TGTGCCAGCAGCGTCTTACCTAGCGGGACAGATACGCAGTATTTT. Its translation: CASSVLPSGTDTQYF.

The V gene is TRBV5-1, the J gene TRBJ2-7; D unclear. The V end was cut by 1 base, the J end by 0 bases, with 8 bases between. The CDR3 has 14 residues. Germline values: CDR1 SGHRS, CDR2 YFSETQ. The CDR3 DNA reads as TGCGCCAGCAGCTTGTCAGAGGTCTCCTACGAGCAGTACTTC. It translates to CASSLSEVSYEQYF. The whole variable domain, filled in from reference TRBV5-1 and TRBJ2-7, reads KAGVTQTPRYLIKTRGQQVTLSCSPISGHRSVSWYQQTPGQGLQFLFEYFSETQRNKGNFPGRFSGRQFSNSRSEMNVSTLELGDSALYLCASSLSEVSYEQYFGPGTRLTVT.

This chain connects TRBV9 to TRBJ2-3, with 13 bases matching TRBD2. J was trimmed by 4 bases and V by 4 bases; bases with no gene match: 6. Germline V gene lookup returns CDR1 SGDLS and CDR2 YYNGEE. This CDR3 is built from 16 residues. CDR3: CASSSRLAGGPDTQYF. DNA for the CDR3: TGTGCCAGCAGCTCCCGACTAGCGGGGGGCCCAGATACGCAGTATTTT.

The chain has TRBV4-2 and TRBJ1-2; D is ambiguous. The V and J ends lost 0 bases and 5 bases respectively, with 10 bases between them. The CDR3 totals 14 residues. Per the germline V gene, CDR1 is LGHNA and CDR2 is YNFKEQ. DNA for the CDR3: TGTGCCAGCAGCCAAGAGGGAGGGCCTTATGGCTACACCTTC. Protein sequence: CASSQEGGPYGYTF.

The chain employs TRBV4-1 and TRBJ1-2; tentatively, D is TRBD1 (6 bases). V gave up 3 bases and J gave up 3 bases, with 11 bases separating them. The CDR3 covers 14 residues. Germline V gene data show CDR1 as MGHRA and CDR2 as YSYEKL. This CDR3 is CASSHLQGDYGYTF. The CDR3 DNA reads TGCGCCAGCAGCCACCTACAGGGAGACTATGGCTACACCTTC.

The chain uses TRBV30 and TRBJ1-3; D not resolved. With 3 bases removed from V and 4 bases from J, the gap between germline ends came to 4 bases. Germline CDR1 GTSNPN, CDR2 SVGIG (reference sequence). This CDR3 has 11 residues. The CDR3 sequence is CAWSPGNTIYF. The CDR3 DNA sequence: TGTGCCTGGAGCCCGGGAAACACCATATATTTT.

The chain is built from TRBV4-1 and TRBJ1-1; D gene unclear. Between the trimmed V and J ends, which lost 2 bases and 4 bases, there was a span of 8 bases. CDR1 and CDR2 (germline): MGHRA, YSYEKL. The CDR3 extends over 13 amino acids. CDR3: CASSQLTSTEAFF. The CDR3 DNA sequence: TGCGCCAGCAGCCAACTGACAAGCACTGAAGCTTTCTTT.

The V call is TRBV12-3 or TRBV12-4, the J call TRBJ2-1; D not certain. The CDR3 spans 12 residues. V lost 7 bases to trimming and J lost 5 bases, with 9 bases between them. CDR3 loop: CASKWQHNEQFF. The CDR3 DNA sequence: TGTGCCAGCAAGTGGCAACACAATGAGCAGTTCTTC.

The rearrangement uses TRBV3-1 (or the pseudogene TRBV3-2) and TRBJ1-2, with TRBD1 identical over 9 bases. This CDR3 region has 17 residues. Unmatched junction bases numbered 6, after V lost 0 bases and J lost 1 base. Germline V gene sequence: CDR1 LGHDT, CDR2 YNNKEL (reference sequence). CDR3 nucleotides: TGTGCCAGCAGCCAAGATAAGAACAGGGGGCTTAACTATGGCTACACCTTC. Translation gives CASSQDKNRGLNYGYTF.

The rearrangement uses TRBV29-1 and TRBJ1-1; 7 bases are a match to TRBD1. V trimming: 7 bases; J trimming: 5 bases; junction bases outside the gene matches: 10. There are 13 residues in the CDR3. The germline CDR1 and CDR2 sequences are SQVTM and ANQGSEA. The CDR3 spells CSALPQQGTEAFF. The DNA for the CDR3 is TGCAGCGCACTTCCCCAACAGGGGACTGAAGCTTTCTTT.

In DNA, the CDR3 is TGTGCCAGCAGCGCCCAAGGACAGGTGAACACTGAAGCTTTCTTT. Its translation: CASSAQGQVNTEAFF. This chain links TRBV9 with TRBJ1-1; 7 nucleotides align to TRBD1. Germline CDR1 is SGDLS and CDR2 is YYNGEE. This CDR3 has 15 residues. J gave up 0 bases and V 3 bases, and 5 bases lay outside the gene matches.

The chain carries TRBV4-2 and TRBJ2-7; possible D gene TRBD1, 6 bases. The CDR3 has 15 residues. V lost 2 bases, J lost 2 bases, and 13 bases lay in between. Per the germline V gene, CDR1 is LGHNA and CDR2 is YNFKEQ. In nucleotides, the CDR3 is TGTGCCAGCAGCCAAACGGACAGTTACGCCTACGAGCAGTACTTC. Protein sequence: CASSQTDSYAYEQYF.

CDR3 region: CASSLVQGSGNTIYF. The CDR3 DNA is TGCGCCAGCAGCTTGGTACAGGGGTCTGGAAACACCATATATTTT. The genes are TRBV5-1 and TRBJ1-3; 7 bases fit TRBD1. This CDR3 has 15 amino acids. Germline V gene lookup returns CDR1 SGHRS and CDR2 YFSETQ. With V trimmed by 0 bases and J by 1 base, 1 base remained unmatched.

The V gene is TRBV7-9, the J gene TRBJ1-5, with no clear D. The CDR3 has 13 amino acids. Germline values: CDR1 SEHNR, CDR2 FQNEAQ (reference sequence). The germline V and J ends were trimmed by 6 bases and 2 bases, with 8 bases remaining between them. CDR3: CASRSEGNQPQHF. CDR3 sequence (DNA): TGTGCCAGCAGATCGGAGGGCAATCAGCCCCAGCATTTT.

The V call is TRBV24-1, the J call TRBJ2-1, with a possible D match to TRBD1 (5 bases). This CDR3 is 15 amino acids long. Germline V gene data show CDR1 as KGHDR and CDR2 as SFDVKD. Trimming shortened V by 5 bases and J by 5 bases, and 15 bases separated the two germline ends. CDR3 protein: CATSGRQNSNNEQFF. The CDR3, as DNA: TGTGCCACCAGTGGCCGACAGAACTCTAACAATGAGCAGTTCTTC.

The J gene is TRBJ2-1, the V gene TRBV19, with TRBD2 as a possible D gene (5 bases). This CDR3 spans 17 amino acids. Germline V gene data show CDR1 as LNHDA and CDR2 as SQIVND (reference sequence). V was clipped by 0 bases and J by 7 bases, with 19 bases between them. The CDR3 here is CASSIERVRVSGNEQFF. CDR3 sequence (DNA): TGTGCCAGTAGTATAGAGAGAGTGAGGGTTTCGGGGAATGAGCAGTTCTTC.

This clone has only one observation. The chain uses TRBV9 and TRBJ1-2, with 8 bases lining up with TRBD1. There are 15 residues in the CDR3. The germline gives CDR1 SGDLS, CDR2 YYNGEE. V trimming: 1 base; J trimming: 6 bases; junction bases outside the gene matches: 8. The CDR3, as DNA: TGTGCCAGCAGCGTAACCCCGGACAGGGCAGATGGCTACACCTTC. Its protein is CASSVTPDRADGYTF.

V gene TRBV21-1 combines with J gene TRBJ1-1. TRBV21-1 is marked as a pseudogene. This CDR3 spans 14 amino acids. CDR3 coding DNA: TGTGCCAGCAGCAAAGGTCGGAGGGACACTGAAGCTTTCTTT. Protein sequence: CASSKGRRDTEAFF.

The rearrangement links TRBV7-2 to TRBJ2-5; no clear D gene. The germline gives CDR1 SGHTA, CDR2 FQGNSA. CDR3 length: 12 residues. The ends were cut back, 5 bases at V and 5 bases at J, with 9 bases in the middle. The CDR3 region is CASSPLRETQYF. The CDR3 nucleotides are TGTGCCAGCAGCCCCCTTCGGGAGACCCAGTACTTC.